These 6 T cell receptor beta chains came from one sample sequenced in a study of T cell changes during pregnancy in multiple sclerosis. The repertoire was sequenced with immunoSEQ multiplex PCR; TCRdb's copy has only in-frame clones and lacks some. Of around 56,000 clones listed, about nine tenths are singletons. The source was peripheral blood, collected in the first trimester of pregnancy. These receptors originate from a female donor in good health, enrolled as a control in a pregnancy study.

The CDR3, as DNA: TGTGCCAGCAGCCAAGTTGAAACAGACAATGAGCAGTTCTTC. Encoded protein: CASSQVETDNEQFF. This chain joins TRBV4-2 and TRBJ2-1; D is unclear. Trimming stripped 1 base from V and 5 bases from J, with 9 bases between. This CDR3 is built from 14 residues. Germline V gene sequence: CDR1 LGHNA, CDR2 YNFKEQ.

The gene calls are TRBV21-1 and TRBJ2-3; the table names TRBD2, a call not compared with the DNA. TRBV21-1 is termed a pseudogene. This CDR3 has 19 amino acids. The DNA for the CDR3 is TGTGCCAGCACTGCTGGGGCTAGCGGGGGGCGAGGATCCACAGATACGCAGTATTTT. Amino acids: CASTAGASGGRGSTDTQYF.

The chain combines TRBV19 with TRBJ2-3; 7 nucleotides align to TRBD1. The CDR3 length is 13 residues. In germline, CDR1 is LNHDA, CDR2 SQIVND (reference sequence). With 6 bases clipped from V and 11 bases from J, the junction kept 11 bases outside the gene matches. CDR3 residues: CASSWTGPSLQYF. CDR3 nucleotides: TGTGCCAGTAGCTGGACAGGTCCCAGTTTGCAGTATTTT.

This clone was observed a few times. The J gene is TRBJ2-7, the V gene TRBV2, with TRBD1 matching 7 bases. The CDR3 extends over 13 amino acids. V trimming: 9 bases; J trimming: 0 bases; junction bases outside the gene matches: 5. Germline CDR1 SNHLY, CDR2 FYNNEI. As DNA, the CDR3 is TGTGCCAGGGGACAGTCAAGCTCCTACGAGCAGTACTTC. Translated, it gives CARGQSSSYEQYF.

The CDR3 nucleotides are TGTGCCAGCAGCCCCCTGACCTGGTCCAGGGATGGCTACACCTTC. Protein product: CASSPLTWSRDGYTF. The rearrangement uses TRBV27 and TRBJ1-2; a weak D match, TRBD1 (5 bases). CDR3 length equals 15 residues. The ends were cut back, 6 bases at V and 6 bases at J, with 20 bases in the middle. Germline V lookup: CDR1 MNHEY, CDR2 SMNVEV (reference sequence).

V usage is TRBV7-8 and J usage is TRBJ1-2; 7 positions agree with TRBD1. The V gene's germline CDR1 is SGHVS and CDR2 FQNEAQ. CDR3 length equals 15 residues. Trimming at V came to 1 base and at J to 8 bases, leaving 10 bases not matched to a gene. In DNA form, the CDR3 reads TGTGCCAGCAGCTTAGGAGGGACAGACACGGTGGGCTACACCTTC. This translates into CASSLGGTDTVGYTF.